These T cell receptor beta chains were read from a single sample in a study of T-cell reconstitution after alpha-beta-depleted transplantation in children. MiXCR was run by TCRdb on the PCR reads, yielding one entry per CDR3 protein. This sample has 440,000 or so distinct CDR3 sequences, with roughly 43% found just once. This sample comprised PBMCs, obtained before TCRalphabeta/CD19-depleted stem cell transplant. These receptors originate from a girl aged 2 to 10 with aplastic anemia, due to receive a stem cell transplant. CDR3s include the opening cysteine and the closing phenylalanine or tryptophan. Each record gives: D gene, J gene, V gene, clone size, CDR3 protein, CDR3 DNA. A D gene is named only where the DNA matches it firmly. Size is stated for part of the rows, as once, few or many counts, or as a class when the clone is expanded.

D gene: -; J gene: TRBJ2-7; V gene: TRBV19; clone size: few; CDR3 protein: CASNREEGYEQYF; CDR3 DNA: TGTGCCAGTAATAGGGAGGAGGGCTACGAGCAGTACTTC
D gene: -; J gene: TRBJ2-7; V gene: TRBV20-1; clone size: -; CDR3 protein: CSAKGRAGGLDEQYF; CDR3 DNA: TGCAGTGCTAAAGGGCGGGCAGGGGGGCTGGACGAGCAGTACTTC
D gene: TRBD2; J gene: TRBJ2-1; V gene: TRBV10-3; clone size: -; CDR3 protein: CAISDIPSSGYNEQFF; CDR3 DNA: TGTGCCATCAGTGACATACCATCTAGCGGCTACAATGAGCAGTTCTTC
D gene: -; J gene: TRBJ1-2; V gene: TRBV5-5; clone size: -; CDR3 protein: CASSPDTLNYGYTF; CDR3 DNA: TGTGCCAGCAGCCCGGACACCCTTAACTATGGCTACACCTTC
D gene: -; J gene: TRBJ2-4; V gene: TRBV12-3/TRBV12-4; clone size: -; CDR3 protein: CASRDALAKNIQYF; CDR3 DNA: TGTGCCAGCAGAGACGCGTTAGCCAAAAACATTCAGTACTTC
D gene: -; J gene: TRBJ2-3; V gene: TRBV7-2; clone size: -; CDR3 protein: CASSPGPGDTQYF; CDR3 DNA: TGTGCCAGCAGCCCGGGTCCGGGAGATACGCAGTATTTT
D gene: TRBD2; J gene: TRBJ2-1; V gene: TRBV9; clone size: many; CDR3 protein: CASSVALAAYNEQFF; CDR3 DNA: TGTGCCAGCAGCGTAGCACTAGCGGCTTACAATGAGCAGTTCTTC
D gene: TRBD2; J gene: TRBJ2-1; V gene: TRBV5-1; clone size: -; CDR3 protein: CASSMTSGSGDEQFF; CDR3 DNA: TGCGCCAGCAGCATGACTAGCGGGAGTGGGGATGAGCAGTTCTTC
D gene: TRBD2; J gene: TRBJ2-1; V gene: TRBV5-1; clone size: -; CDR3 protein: CASSSGTRTNNEQFF; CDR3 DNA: TGCGCCAGCAGCTCCGGGACTAGGACAAACAATGAGCAGTTCTTC
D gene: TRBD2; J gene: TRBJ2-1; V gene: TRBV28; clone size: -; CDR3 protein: CASSFKRGSYNEQFF; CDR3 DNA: TGTGCCAGCAGTTTCAAGCGGGGCTCCTACAATGAGCAGTTCTTC
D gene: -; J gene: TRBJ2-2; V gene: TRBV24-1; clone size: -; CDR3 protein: CATSVTFGGELFF; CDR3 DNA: TGTGCCACCAGTGTAACATTTGGCGGGGAGCTGTTTTTT
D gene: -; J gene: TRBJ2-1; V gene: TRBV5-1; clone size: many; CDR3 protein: CASSLDPGSYNEQFF; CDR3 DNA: TGCGCCAGCAGCCTGGACCCCGGGTCCTACAATGAGCAGTTCTTC
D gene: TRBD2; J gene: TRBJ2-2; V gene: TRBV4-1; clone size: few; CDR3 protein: CASSHSGKNTGELFF; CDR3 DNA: TGCGCCAGCAGCCACAGCGGGAAGAACACCGGGGAGCTGTTTTTT
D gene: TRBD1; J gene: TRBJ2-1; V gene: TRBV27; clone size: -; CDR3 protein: CASSWTGGHEQFF; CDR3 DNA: TGTGCCAGCAGCTGGACAGGGGGGCATGAGCAGTTCTTC
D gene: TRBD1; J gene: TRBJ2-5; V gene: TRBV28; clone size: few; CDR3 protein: CASSQPGQGKETQYF; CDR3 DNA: TGTGCCAGCAGCCAACCGGGACAGGGGAAGGAGACCCAGTACTTC
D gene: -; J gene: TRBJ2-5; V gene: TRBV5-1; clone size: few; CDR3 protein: CASSWGRQPLQETQYF; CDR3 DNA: TGCGCCAGCAGCTGGGGCAGGCAGCCCCTACAAGAGACCCAGTACTTC
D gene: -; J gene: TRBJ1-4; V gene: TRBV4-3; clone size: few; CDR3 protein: CASSQVDAAKEKLFF; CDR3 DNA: TGCGCCAGCAGCCAAGTAGATGCGGCAAAGGAAAAACTGTTTTTT
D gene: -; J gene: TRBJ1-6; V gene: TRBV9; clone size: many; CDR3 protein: CASSVVPGNNSPLHF; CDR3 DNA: TGTGCCAGCAGCGTAGTACCAGGAAATAATTCACCCCTCCACTTT
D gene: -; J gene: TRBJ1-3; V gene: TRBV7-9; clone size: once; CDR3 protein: CASSLVAPGAGNTIYF; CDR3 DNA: TGTGCCAGCAGCTTAGTAGCACCAGGGGCCGGAAACACCATATATTTT
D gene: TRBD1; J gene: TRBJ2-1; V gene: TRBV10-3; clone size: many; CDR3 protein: CAISDPGQGAVNEQFF; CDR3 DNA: TGTGCCATCAGTGACCCCGGACAGGGGGCGGTCAATGAGCAGTTCTTC
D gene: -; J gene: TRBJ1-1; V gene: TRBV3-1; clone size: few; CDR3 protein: CASSPQAMNTEAFF; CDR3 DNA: TGTGCCAGCAGCCCTCAGGCCATGAACACTGAAGCTTTCTTT
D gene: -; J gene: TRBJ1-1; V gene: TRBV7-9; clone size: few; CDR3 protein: CASSQKVGGTEAFF; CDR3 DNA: TGTGCCAGCAGCCAGAAAGTGGGAGGCACTGAAGCTTTCTTT
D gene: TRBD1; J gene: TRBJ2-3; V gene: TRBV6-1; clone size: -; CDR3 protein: CTSSPTGGYPDTQYF; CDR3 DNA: TGTACCAGCAGTCCGACAGGGGGGTATCCTGATACGCAGTATTTT
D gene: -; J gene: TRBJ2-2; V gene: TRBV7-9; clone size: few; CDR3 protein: CASSSQGGSITGELFF; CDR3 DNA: TGTGCCAGCAGCTCCCAAGGGGGTTCGATCACCGGGGAGCTGTTTTTT
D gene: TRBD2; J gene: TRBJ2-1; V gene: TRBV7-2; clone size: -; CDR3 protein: CASSLVGGRDEQFF; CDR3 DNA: TGTGCCAGCAGCTTAGTGGGCGGGAGGGATGAGCAGTTCTTC
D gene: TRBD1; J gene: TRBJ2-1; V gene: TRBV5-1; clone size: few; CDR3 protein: CASSFGPTGGREQFF; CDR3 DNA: TGCGCCAGCAGCTTTGGTCCCACAGGGGGTCGTGAGCAGTTCTTC
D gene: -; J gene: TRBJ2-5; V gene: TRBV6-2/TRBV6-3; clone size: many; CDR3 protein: CASSFAGGRETQYF; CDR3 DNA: TGTGCCAGCAGTTTCGCAGGGGGGCGAGAGACCCAGTACTTC
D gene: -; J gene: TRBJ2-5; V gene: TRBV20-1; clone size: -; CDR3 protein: CSGGDGYQETQYF; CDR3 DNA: TGCAGTGGAGGCGACGGATACCAAGAGACCCAGTACTTC
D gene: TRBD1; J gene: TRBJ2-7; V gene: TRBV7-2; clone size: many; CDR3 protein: CASSPDRGDYEQYF; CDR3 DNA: TGTGCCAGCAGCCCGGACAGGGGGGATTACGAGCAGTACTTC
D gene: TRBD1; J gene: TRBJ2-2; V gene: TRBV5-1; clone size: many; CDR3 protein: CASSQLTGVNTGELFF; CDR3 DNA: TGCGCCAGCAGCCAACTGACAGGGGTGAACACCGGGGAGCTGTTTTTT
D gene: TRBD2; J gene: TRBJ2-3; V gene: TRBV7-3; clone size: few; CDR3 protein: CASSPTRPAGGMTDTQYF; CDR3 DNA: TGTGCCAGCAGCCCAACTAGGCCTGCGGGGGGCATGACAGATACGCAGTATTTT
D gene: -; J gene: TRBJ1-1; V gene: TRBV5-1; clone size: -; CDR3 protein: CASTGSHGANTEAFF; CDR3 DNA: TGCGCCAGCACCGGGTCCCATGGGGCGAACACTGAAGCTTTCTTT
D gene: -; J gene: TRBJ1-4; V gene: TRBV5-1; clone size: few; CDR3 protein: CASQGRGEKLFF; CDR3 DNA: TGCGCTTCACAGGGCCGGGGTGAAAAACTGTTTTTT
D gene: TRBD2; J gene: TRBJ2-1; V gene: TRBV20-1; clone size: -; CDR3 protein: CSATSGSYEQFF; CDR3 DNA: TGCAGTGCTACTAGCGGGAGTTATGAGCAGTTCTTC
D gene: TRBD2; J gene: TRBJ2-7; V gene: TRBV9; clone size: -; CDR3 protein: CASSPREDGTSVTYEQYF; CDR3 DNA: TGTGCCAGCAGCCCGCGGGAGGACGGGACTAGCGTTACCTACGAGCAGTACTTC
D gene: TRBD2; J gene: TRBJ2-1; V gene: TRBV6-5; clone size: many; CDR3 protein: CASSYGLAGGSHNEQFF; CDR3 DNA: TGTGCCAGCAGTTACGGGCTAGCGGGAGGGTCTCACAATGAGCAGTTCTTC
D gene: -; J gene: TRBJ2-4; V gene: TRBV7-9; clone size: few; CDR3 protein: CASSLAAGHRENIQYF; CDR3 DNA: TGTGCCAGCAGCTTAGCGGCCGGACACAGGGAAAACATTCAGTACTTC
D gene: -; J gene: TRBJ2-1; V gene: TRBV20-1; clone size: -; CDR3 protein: CSARIPGSSYNEQFF; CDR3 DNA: TGCAGTGCTAGAATTCCCGGTAGCTCCTACAATGAGCAGTTCTTC
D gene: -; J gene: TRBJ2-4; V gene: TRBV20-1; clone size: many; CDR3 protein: CSAFGGGPRNIQYF; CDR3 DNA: TGCAGTGCTTTCGGTGGGGGCCCCAGGAACATTCAGTACTTC
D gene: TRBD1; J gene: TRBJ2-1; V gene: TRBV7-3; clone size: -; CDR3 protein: CASSSGTGGGNEQFF; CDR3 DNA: TGTGCCAGCAGCTCGGGGACAGGGGGAGGAAATGAGCAGTTCTTC
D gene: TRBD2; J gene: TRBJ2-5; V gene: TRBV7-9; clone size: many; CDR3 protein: CASSPRLADQETQYF; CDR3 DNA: TGTGCCAGCAGCCCAAGGCTAGCGGACCAAGAGACCCAGTACTTC
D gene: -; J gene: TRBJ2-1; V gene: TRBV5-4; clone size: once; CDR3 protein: CASSLAGYDNEQFF; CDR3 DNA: TGTGCCAGCAGCTTGGCGGGGTATGACAATGAGCAGTTCTTC
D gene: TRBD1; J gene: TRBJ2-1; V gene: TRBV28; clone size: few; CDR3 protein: CASSLDRDEFF; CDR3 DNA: TGTGCCAGCAGTTTGGACAGGGATGAGTTCTTC
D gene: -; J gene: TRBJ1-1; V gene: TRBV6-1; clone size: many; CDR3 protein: CASSESVRNTEAFF; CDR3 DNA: TGTGCCAGCAGTGAAAGTGTCAGGAACACTGAAGCTTTCTTT
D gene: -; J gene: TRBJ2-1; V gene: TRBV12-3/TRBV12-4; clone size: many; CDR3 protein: CASSYGRVGDEQFF; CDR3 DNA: TGTGCCAGCAGTTACGGGAGAGTGGGCGATGAGCAGTTCTTC
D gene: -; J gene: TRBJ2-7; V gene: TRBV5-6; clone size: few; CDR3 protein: CASSGDFLSYEQYF; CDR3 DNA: TGTGCCAGCAGCGGGGACTTCCTATCCTACGAGCAGTACTTC